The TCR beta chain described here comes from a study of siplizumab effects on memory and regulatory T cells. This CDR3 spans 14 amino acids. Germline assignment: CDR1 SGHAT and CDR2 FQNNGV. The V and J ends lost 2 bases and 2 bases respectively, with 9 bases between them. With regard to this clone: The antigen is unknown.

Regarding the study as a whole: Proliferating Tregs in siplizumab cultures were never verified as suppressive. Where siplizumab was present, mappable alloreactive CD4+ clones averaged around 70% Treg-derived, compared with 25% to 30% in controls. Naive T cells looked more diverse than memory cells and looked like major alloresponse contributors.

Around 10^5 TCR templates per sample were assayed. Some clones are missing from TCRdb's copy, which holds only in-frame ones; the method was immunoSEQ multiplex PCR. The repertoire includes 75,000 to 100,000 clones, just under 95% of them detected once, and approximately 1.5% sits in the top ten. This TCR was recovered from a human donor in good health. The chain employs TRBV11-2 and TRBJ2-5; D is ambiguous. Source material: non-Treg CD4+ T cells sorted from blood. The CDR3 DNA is TGTGCCAGCAGCTTATCGACAAAACAAGAGACCCAGTACTTC. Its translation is CASSLSTKQETQYF.